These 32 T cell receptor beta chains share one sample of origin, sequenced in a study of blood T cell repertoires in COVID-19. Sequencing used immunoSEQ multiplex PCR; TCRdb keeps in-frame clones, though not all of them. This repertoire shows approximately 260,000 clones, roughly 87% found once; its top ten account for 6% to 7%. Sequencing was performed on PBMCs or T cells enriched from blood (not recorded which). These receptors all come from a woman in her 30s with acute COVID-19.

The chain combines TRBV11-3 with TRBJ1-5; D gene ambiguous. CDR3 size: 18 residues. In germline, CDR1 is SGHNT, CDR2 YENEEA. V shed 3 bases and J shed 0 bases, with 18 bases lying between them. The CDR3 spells CASSFIGMRGNSNQPQHF. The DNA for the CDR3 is TGTGCCAGCAGCTTCATCGGAATGAGAGGGAATAGCAATCAGCCCCAGCATTTT. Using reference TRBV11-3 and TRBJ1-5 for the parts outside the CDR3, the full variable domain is EAGVVQSPRYKIIEKKQPVAFWCNPISGHNTLYWYLQNLGQGPELLIRYENEEAVDDSQLPKDRFSAERLKGVDSTLKIQPAELGDSAVYLCASSFIGMRGNSNQPQHFGDGTRLSIL.

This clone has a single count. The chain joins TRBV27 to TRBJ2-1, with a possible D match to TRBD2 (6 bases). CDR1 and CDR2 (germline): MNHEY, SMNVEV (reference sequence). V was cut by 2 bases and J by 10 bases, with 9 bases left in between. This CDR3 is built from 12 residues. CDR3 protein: CASSLAGREQFF. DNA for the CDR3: TGTGCCAGCAGTTTAGCGGGAAGGGAGCAGTTCTTC.

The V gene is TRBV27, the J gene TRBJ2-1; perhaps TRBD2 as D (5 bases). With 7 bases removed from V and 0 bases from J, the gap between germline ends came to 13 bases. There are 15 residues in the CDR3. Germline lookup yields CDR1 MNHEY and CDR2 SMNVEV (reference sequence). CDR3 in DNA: TGTGCCAGCACCTTAAGCGGTTACTCCTACAATGAGCAGTTCTTC. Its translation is CASTLSGYSYNEQFF.

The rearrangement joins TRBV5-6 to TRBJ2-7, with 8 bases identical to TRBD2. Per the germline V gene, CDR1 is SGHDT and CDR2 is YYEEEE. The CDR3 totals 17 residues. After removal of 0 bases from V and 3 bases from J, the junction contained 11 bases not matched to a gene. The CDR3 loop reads CASSLVAGLAGGYEQYF. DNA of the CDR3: TGTGCCAGCAGCTTGGTGGCAGGGCTAGCGGGCGGCTACGAGCAGTACTTC.

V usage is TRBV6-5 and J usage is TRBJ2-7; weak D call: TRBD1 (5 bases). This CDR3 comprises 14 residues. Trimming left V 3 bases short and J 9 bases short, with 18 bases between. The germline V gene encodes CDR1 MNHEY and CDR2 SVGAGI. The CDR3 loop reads CASSYNQGRVGQYF. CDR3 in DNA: TGTGCCAGCAGTTATAACCAGGGTCGGGTGGGGCAGTACTTC.

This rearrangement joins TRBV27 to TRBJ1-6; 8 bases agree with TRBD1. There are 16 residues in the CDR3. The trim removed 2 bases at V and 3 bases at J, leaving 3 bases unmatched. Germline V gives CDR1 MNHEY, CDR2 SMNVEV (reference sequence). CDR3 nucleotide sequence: TGTGCCAGCAGTTTACAAACAGGGGGCTATAATTCACCCCTCCACTTT. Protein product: CASSLQTGGYNSPLHF.

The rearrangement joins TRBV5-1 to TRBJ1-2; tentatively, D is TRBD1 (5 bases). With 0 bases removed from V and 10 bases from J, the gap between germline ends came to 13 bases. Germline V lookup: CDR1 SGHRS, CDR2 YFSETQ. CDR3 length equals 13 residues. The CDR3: CASSLVLEQAYTF. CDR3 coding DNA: TGCGCCAGCAGCTTGGTTTTAGAACAGGCCTACACCTTC.

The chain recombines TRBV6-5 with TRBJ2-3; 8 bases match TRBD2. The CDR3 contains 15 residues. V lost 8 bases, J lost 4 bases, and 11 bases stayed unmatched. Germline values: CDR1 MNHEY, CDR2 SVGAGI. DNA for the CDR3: TGTGCCAGCTTAGATCGGGGGGGCACCTCAGATACGCAGTATTTT. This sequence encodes CASLDRGGTSDTQYF.

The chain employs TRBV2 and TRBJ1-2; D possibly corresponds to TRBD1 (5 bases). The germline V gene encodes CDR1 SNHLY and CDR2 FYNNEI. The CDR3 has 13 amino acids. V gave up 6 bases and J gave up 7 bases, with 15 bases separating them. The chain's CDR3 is CASRPTAEGGYTF. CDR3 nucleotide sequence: TGTGCCAGCAGGCCGACAGCCGAAGGTGGCTACACCTTC.

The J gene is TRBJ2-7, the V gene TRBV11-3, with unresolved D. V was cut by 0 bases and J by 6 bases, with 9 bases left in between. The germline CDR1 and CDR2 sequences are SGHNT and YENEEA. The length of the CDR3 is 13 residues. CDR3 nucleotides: TGTGCCAGCAGCTTAGAATCCGCCGGCGAGCAGTACTTC. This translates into CASSLESAGEQYF.

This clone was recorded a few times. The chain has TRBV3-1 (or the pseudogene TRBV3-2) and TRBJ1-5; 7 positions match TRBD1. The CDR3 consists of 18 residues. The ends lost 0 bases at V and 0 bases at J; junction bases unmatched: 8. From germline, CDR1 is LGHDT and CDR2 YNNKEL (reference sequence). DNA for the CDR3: TGTGCCAGCAGCCAAGATCGGGACAGACCCGATAGCAATCAGCCCCAGCATTTT. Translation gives CASSQDRDRPDSNQPQHF.

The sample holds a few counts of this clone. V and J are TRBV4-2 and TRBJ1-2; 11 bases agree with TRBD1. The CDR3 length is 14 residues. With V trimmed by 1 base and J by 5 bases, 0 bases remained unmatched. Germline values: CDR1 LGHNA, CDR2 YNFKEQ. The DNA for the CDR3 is TGTGCCAGCAGCCAAGGGGACAGGGGGTATGGCTACACCTTC. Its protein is CASSQGDRGYGYTF.

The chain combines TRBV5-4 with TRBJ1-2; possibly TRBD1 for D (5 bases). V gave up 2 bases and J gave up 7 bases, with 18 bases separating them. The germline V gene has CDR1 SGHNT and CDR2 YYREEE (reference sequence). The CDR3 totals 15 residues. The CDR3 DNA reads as TGTGCCAGCAGCTTTCGGGGCGGGGCCTTAGGTGGCTACACCTTC. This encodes CASSFRGGALGGYTF. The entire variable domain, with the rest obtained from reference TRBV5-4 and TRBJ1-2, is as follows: ETGVTQSPTHLIKTRGQQVTLRCSSQSGHNTVSWYQQALGQGPQFIFQYYREEENGRGNFPPRFSGLQFPNYSSELNVNALELDDSALYLCASSFRGGALGGYTFGSGTRLTVV.

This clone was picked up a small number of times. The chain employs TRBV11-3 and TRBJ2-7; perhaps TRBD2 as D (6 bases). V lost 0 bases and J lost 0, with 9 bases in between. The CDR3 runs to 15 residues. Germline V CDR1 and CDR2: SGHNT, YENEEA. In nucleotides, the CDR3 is TGTGCCAGCAGCTTAGACGGCGGGGACTCCTACGAGCAGTACTTC. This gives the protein CASSLDGGDSYEQYF.

Here the CDR3 reads CASSFTDTNEKLFF. CDR3 nucleotide sequence: TGTGCCAGCAGTTTTACAGATACTAATGAAAAACTGTTTTTT. V and J are TRBV28 and TRBJ1-4; D gene unclear. V was clipped by 3 bases and J by 2 bases, with 7 bases between them. The CDR3 extends over 14 amino acids. The germline gives CDR1 MDHEN, CDR2 SYDVKM.

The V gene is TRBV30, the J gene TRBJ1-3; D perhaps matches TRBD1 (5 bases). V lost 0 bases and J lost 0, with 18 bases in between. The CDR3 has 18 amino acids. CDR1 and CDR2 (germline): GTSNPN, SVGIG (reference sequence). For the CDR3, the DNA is TGTGCCTGGAGTGTATCAGTAAGGGGCCCCAACTCTGGAAACACCATATATTTT. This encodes CAWSVSVRGPNSGNTIYF.

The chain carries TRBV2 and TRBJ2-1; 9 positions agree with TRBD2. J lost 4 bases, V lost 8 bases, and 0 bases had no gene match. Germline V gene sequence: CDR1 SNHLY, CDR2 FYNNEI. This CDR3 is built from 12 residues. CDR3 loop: CASAGGYNEQFF. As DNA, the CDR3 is TGTGCCAGCGCGGGGGGGTACAATGAGCAGTTCTTC.

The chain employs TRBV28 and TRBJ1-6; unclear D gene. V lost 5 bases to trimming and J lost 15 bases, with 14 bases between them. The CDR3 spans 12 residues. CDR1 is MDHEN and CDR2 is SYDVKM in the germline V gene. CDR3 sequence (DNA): TGTGCCAGCAGTCTTAGCCTCGTCCTCCTCCACTTT. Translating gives CASSLSLVLLHF.

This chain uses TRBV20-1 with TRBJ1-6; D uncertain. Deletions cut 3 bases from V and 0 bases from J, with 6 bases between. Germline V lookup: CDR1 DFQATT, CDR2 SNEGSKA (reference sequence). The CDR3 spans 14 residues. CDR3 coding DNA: TGCAGTGCTAGTCGCAGCTCCTATAATTCACCCCTCCACTTT. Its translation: CSASRSSYNSPLHF.

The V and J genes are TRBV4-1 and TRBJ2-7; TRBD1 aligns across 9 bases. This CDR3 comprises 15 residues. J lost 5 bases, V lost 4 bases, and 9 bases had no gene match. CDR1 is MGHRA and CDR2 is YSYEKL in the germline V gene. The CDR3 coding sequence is TGCGCCAGCAGCCCATCCGGGACAGGGTCCAACGAGCAGTACTTC. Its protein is CASSPSGTGSNEQYF.

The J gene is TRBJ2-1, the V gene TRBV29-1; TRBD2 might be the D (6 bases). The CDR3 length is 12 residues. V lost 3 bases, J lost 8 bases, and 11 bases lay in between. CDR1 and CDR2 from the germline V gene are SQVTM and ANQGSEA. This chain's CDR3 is CSVDSGVHEQFF. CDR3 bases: TGCAGCGTTGATTCGGGGGTCCATGAGCAGTTCTTC.

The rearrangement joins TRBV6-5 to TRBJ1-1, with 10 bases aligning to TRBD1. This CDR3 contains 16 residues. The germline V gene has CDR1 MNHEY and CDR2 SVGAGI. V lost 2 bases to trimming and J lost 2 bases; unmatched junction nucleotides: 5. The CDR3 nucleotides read TGTGCCAGCAGTTACGGACAGGGGGTCCTTAACACTGAAGCTTTCTTT. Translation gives CASSYGQGVLNTEAFF.

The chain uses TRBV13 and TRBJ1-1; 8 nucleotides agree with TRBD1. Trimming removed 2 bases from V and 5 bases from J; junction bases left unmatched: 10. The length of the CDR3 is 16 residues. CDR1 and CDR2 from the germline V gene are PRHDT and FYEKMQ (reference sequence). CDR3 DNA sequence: TGTGCCAGCAGCTTAATCCGGACAGGGAGGGGAACTGAAGCTTTCTTT. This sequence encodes CASSLIRTGRGTEAFF. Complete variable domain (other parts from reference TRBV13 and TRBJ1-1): AAGVIQSPRHLIKEKRETATLKCYPIPRHDTVYWYQQGPGQDPQFLISFYEKMQSDKGSIPDRFSAQQFSDYHSELNMSSLELGDSALYFCASSLIRTGRGTEAFFGQGTRLTVV.

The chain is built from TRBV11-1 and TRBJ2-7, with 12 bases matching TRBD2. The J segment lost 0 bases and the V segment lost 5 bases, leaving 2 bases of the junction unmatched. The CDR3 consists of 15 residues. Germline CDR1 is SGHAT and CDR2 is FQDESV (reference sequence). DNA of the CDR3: TGTGCCAGCAGCGGACTAGCGGGGTTCTCCTACGAGCAGTACTTC. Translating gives CASSGLAGFSYEQYF. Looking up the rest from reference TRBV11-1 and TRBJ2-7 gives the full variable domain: EAEVAQSPRYKITEKSQAVAFWCDPISGHATLYWYRQILGQGPELLVQFQDESVVDDSQLPKDRFSAERLKGVDSTLKIQPAELGDSAMYLCASSGLAGFSYEQYFGPGTRLTVT.

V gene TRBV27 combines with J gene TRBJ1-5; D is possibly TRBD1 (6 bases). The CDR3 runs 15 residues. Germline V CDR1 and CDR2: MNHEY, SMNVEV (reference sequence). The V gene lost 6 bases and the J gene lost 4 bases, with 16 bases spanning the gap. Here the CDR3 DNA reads TGTGCCAGCAGCACCCGACAGGCCCCGAATCAGCCCCAGCATTTT. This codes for CASSTRQAPNQPQHF.

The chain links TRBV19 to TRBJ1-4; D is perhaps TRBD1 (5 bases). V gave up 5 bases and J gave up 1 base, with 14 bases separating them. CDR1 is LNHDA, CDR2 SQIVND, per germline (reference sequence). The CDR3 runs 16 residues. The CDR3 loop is CASSYSRGKTNEKLFF. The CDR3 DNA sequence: TGTGCCAGTAGTTATAGCCGGGGGAAAACTAATGAAAAACTGTTTTTT.

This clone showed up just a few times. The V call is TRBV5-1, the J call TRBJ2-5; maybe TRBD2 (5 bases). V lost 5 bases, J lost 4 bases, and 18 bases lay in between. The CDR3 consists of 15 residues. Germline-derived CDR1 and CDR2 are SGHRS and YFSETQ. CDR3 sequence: CASSGGLMVGETQYF. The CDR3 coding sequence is TGCGCCAGCAGTGGAGGACTGATGGTGGGAGAGACCCAGTACTTC.

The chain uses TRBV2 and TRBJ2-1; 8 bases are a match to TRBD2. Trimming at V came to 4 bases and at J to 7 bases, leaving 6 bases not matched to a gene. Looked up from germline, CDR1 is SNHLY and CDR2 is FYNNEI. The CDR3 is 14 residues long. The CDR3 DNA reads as TGTGCCAGCAGTGTCGGGGGGGCCGGGAATGAGCAGTTCTTC. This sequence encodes CASSVGGAGNEQFF.

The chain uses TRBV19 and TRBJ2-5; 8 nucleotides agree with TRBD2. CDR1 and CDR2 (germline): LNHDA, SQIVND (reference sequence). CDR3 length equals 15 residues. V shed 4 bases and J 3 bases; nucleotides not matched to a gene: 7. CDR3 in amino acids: CASSTPLAGKETQYF. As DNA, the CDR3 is TGTGCCAGTAGTACCCCATTAGCGGGGAAAGAGACCCAGTACTTC.

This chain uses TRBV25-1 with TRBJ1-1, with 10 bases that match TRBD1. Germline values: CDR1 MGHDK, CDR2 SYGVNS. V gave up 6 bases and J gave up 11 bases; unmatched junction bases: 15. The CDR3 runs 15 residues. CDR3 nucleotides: TGTGCCAGCAGAGGCTTCAAGGGACAGGGGTTTAGGGCTTTCTTT. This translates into CASRGFKGQGFRAFF.

CDR3 sequence: CASSPPDTTGELFF. The CDR3 region has the DNA TGTGCCAGCAGCCCGCCGGACACCACCGGGGAGCTGTTTTTT. The gene calls are TRBV7-9 and TRBJ2-2, with D possibly TRBD1 on 5 matching bases. V was clipped by 5 bases and J by 4 bases, with 11 bases between them. CDR1 is SEHNR, CDR2 FQNEAQ, per germline (reference sequence). The CDR3 totals 14 residues.

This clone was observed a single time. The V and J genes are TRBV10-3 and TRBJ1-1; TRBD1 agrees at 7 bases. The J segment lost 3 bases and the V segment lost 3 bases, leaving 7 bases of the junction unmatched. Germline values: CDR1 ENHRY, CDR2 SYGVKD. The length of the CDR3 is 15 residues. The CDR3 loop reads CAISDQGGRDTEAFF. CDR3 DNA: TGTGCCATCAGTGACCAAGGGGGCAGGGACACTGAAGCTTTCTTT.